The present T cell receptor (beta chain) was sequenced within a study of CD8+CD57+ T cells in acquired aplastic anemia. Across the study: Average DNA yield from sorted CD4+ and CD8+ cells was around 3 ug. In CD4+ cells, healthy donors produced an average of approximately 11 million reads. Study-wide results and caveats: Simpson's diversity of CD8+ cells was not significantly different in patients compared with controls. The study identified more than 25 CD8+ CDR3 sequences shared by patients and controls.

Profiling of TCR beta VDJ combinations and CDR3 sequences used genomic DNA as template. Each CDR3 protein is one row after TCRdb ran MiXCR on the reads. The table has 350,000 to 450,000 distinct CDR3 sequences, just under 70% seen once. Looked up from germline, CDR1 is SNHLY and CDR2 is FYNNEI. The V segment lost 7 bases and the J segment 2 bases; nucleotides outside the gene matches: 0. The CDR3 is 13 amino acids. In regard to this clonotype: What it binds is unknown. This CDR3 fails to terminate in the conserved phenylalanine or tryptophan, so it likely reflects a read error.

The sequencing sample was made of sorted CD4+, CD8+, or CD8+CD57+ T cells (not recorded which) from PBMCs. The J gene is TRBJ1-4, the V gene TRBV2, with 8 nucleotides matching TRBD1. This TCR was sampled from a human donor in good health, serving as a control. This chain's CDR3 is CASTGGTNEKLFL. In DNA, the CDR3 is TGTGCCAGCACAGGGGGCACTAATGAAAAACTGTTTCTT.